Listed below are T cell receptor beta chains from one sample, sequenced in a study of CD8 T cells in Susac syndrome. Each CDR3 protein gets one entry after TCRdb re-called the immunoSEQ multiplex PCR reads with MiXCR. The table has 200,000 to 250,000 distinct CDR3 sequences, around 90% seen once. The sequencing sample was made of CD8+ T cells from PBMCs. These TCRs come from a human donor with multiple sclerosis. Each CDR3 is given with its conserved first and last residue. The D gene is left open where the match is weak. The listing skips clone size in some rows; elsewhere it reads once, few, many or a size class.

d_call	clone_size	j_call	v_call	cdr3_aa	cdr3_nt
TRBD2	NA	TRBJ2-7	TRBV4-2	CASSQGTSGGFTYEQYF	TGTGCCAGCAGCCAAGGGACTAGCGGGGGGTTTACCTACGAGCAGTACTTC
NA	NA	TRBJ1-1	TRBV13	CASSRLGRSFSEGTVNTEAFF	TGTGCCAGCAGTCGGCTCGGCAGGAGCTTTTCCGAGGGAACTGTAAACACTGAAGCTTTCTTT
NA	NA	TRBJ1-2	TRBV4-1	CASSQDLDGQTPGVYGYTF	TGCGCCAGCAGCCAAGATCTGGACGGCCAAACTCCCGGGGTCTATGGCTACACCTTC
TRBD1	NA	TRBJ1-2	TRBV27	CASSPRQGDHYGYTF	TGTGCCAGCAGTCCCAGACAGGGTGATCACTATGGCTACACCTTC
NA	NA	TRBJ1-5	TRBV7-9	CASSSSSGGDSNQPQHF	TGTGCCAGCAGCTCATCTTCGGGAGGGGATAGCAATCAGCCCCAGCATTTT
NA	NA	TRBJ2-2	TRBV19	CASSITGKNTGELFF	TGTGCCAGTAGTATAACCGGAAAAAACACCGGGGAGCTGTTTTTT
NA	NA	TRBJ1-5	TRBV27	CASSLGAGGLGQPQHF	TGTGCCAGCAGTTTAGGCGCAGGAGGTCTAGGGCAGCCCCAGCATTTT
TRBD2	once	TRBJ2-1	TRBV27	CASSHEAGGNNEQFF	TGTGCCAGCAGTCATGAAGCGGGAGGGAACAATGAGCAGTTCTTC
TRBD2	NA	TRBJ2-7	TRBV6-2/TRBV6-3	CASSYPGLAGGVYEQYF	TGTGCCAGCAGTTACCCCGGACTAGCGGGAGGAGTGTACGAGCAGTACTTC
TRBD2	NA	TRBJ2-1	TRBV7-9	CASSVARSGGAANEQFF	TGTGCCAGCAGCGTAGCCCGTAGCGGGGGGGCCGCGAATGAGCAGTTCTTC
TRBD1	few	TRBJ2-7	TRBV13	CASSLGTGVYEQYF	TGTGCCAGCAGTTTAGGGACAGGGGTCTACGAGCAGTACTTC
NA	NA	TRBJ2-1	TRBV4-1	CASSQEPLRGASGEQFF	TGCGCCAGCAGCCAAGAGCCCCTTCGGGGGGCCTCTGGGGAGCAGTTCTTC
TRBD1	NA	TRBJ1-2	TRBV2	CASSGGQGSYGYTF	TGTGCCAGCAGCGGCGGACAGGGGAGCTATGGCTACACCTTC
NA	NA	TRBJ1-1	TRBV13	CASSRYRLDTEAFF	TGTGCCAGCAGCCGCTACAGGCTGGACACTGAAGCTTTCTTT
TRBD2	NA	TRBJ2-5	TRBV12-3/TRBV12-4	CASSFGAGGQETQYF	TGTGCCAGCAGTTTCGGAGCGGGGGGCCAAGAGACCCAGTACTTC
NA	NA	TRBJ2-5	TRBV9	CASSVGSQYQETQYF	TGTGCCAGCAGCGTAGGGTCCCAGTACCAAGAGACCCAGTACTTC
NA	NA	TRBJ1-1	TRBV13	CASSTTGPDTEAFF	TGTGCCAGCAGCACGACAGGCCCGGACACTGAAGCTTTCTTT
NA	once	TRBJ2-7	TRBV14	CASSQDLGQGYEQYF	TGTGCCAGCAGCCAAGATCTGGGGCAGGGCTACGAGCAGTACTTC
TRBD2	NA	TRBJ2-7	TRBV10-3	CAISESLGTRAYEQYF	TGTGCCATCAGTGAGTCGTTAGGGACTAGGGCTTACGAGCAGTACTTC
NA	NA	TRBJ1-2	TRBV12-5	CASGPTRGLGYTF	TGTGCTAGTGGTCCCACCCGCGGGCTCGGCTACACCTTC
NA	NA	TRBJ1-4	TRBV27	CASRTLGAEGEKLFF	TGTGCCAGCAGGACCCTGGGGGCTGAGGGTGAAAAACTGTTTTTT
NA	NA	TRBJ1-2	TRBV4-1	CASSPVRGDGYTF	TGCGCCAGCAGCCCCGTTCGGGGGGACGGCTACACCTTC
TRBD2	NA	TRBJ2-3	TRBV5-1	CASSFISGGRDTDTQYF	TGCGCCAGCAGCTTCATCAGTGGCGGGAGGGACACAGATACGCAGTATTTT
NA	NA	TRBJ2-3	TRBV5-4	CASSLGNEDTQYF	TGTGCCAGCAGCCTCGGGAACGAGGATACGCAGTATTTT
NA	NA	TRBJ2-3	TRBV7-2	CASSLLAQMLPDTQYF	TGTGCCAGCAGCTTATTAGCACAAATGCTCCCAGATACGCAGTATTTT
NA	NA	TRBJ1-6	TRBV3-1	CASSPGTAFSYNSPLHF	TGTGCCAGCAGCCCAGGGACTGCCTTCTCCTATAATTCACCCCTCCACTTT
TRBD1	once	TRBJ2-7	TRBV19	CASTGGNEQYF	TGTGCCAGTACAGGGGGTAACGAGCAGTACTTC
TRBD2	NA	TRBJ2-7	TRBV6-6	CASSYSPAGVYEQYF	TGTGCCAGCAGTTACTCCCCCGCGGGAGTTTATGAGCAGTACTTC
NA	NA	TRBJ2-7	TRBV7-9	CASSWGTFASYEQYF	TGTGCCAGCAGCTGGGGGACATTCGCGTCCTACGAGCAGTACTTC
TRBD1	NA	TRBJ2-7	TRBV5-1	CASSPRGERGDRGIYEQYF	TGCGCCAGCAGCCCGCGGGGTGAGCGTGGGGACAGGGGTATCTACGAGCAGTACTTC
NA	NA	TRBJ2-3	TRBV27	CASSLIRGSTDTQYF	TGTGCCAGCAGTTTAATACGGGGTAGCACAGATACGCAGTATTTT
NA	NA	TRBJ2-1	TRBV9	CASSVEEVGRNEQFF	TGTGCCAGCAGCGTAGAGGAAGTGGGGAGGAATGAGCAGTTCTTC
NA	NA	TRBJ2-7	TRBV4-3	CASSQDRAAYEQYF	TGCGCCAGCAGCCAAGACAGGGCTGCCTACGAGCAGTACTTC
NA	NA	TRBJ2-1	TRBV20-1	CSASGGIHSYNEQFF	TGCAGTGCTAGTGGGGGTATCCATTCCTACAATGAGCAGTTCTTC
TRBD2	NA	TRBJ2-1	TRBV4-3	CASSQDRYSGRAGGNEQFF	TGCGCCAGCAGCCAAGATCGGTACAGCGGGAGGGCCGGGGGGAATGAGCAGTTCTTC
NA	NA	TRBJ1-2	TRBV2	CASSEALGGVYGYTF	TGTGCCAGCAGTGAAGCGCTTGGGGGGGTCTATGGCTACACCTTC
TRBD2	NA	TRBJ2-1	TRBV19	CATSRASGSNEQFF	TGTGCCACCTCCAGGGCGAGCGGGAGCAATGAGCAGTTCTTC
NA	NA	TRBJ1-1	TRBV7-9	CASSWPGKDTEAFF	TGTGCCAGCAGCTGGCCGGGGAAGGACACTGAAGCTTTCTTT
NA	NA	TRBJ1-5	TRBV9	CASSAGTIRGQPQHF	TGTGCCAGCAGCGCCGGGACAATCAGAGGTCAGCCCCAGCATTTT
NA	NA	TRBJ2-2	TRBV13	CASSLEEGWDTGELFF	TGTGCCAGCAGCTTAGAAGAGGGATGGGACACCGGGGAGCTGTTTTTT